Described below is a single T cell receptor (beta chain) sequence and its context. These data belong to a study of blood T cell repertoires in COVID-19. Sequencing was performed with immunoSEQ multiplex PCR; in TCRdb, only in-frame clones are kept and a portion is missing. The sample includes approximately 84,000 clones, about 77% of them seen just once. Trimming stripped 1 base from V and 5 bases from J, with 14 bases between. Germline loops: CDR1 MNHEY, CDR2 SVGAGI. The CDR3 is 16 amino acids. Sequenced sample: peripheral blood. The J gene is TRBJ2-2, the V gene TRBV6-5, with D unclear. The source of this sequence is a human donor in a cohort sampled during active COVID-19. This chain's CDR3 is CASSYYSSRRTGELFF. The CDR3 coding sequence is TGTGCCAGCAGTTACTATTCCTCCCGGAGAACCGGGGAGCTGTTTTTT.